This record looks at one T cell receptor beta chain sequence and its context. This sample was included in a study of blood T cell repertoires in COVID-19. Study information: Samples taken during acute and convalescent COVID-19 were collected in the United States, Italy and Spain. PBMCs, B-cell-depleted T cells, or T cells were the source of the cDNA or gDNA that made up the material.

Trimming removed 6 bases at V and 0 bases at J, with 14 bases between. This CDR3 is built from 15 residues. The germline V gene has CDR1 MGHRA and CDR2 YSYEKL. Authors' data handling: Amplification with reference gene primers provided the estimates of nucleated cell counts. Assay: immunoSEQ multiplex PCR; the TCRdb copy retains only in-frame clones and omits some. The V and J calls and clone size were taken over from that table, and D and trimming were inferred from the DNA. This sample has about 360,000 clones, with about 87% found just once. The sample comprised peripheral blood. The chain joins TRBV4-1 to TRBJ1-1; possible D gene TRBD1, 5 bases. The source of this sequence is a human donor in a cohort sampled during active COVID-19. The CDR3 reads CASSLIREVNTEAFF. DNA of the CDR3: TGCGCCAGCAGTCTGATCAGGGAAGTGAACACTGAAGCTTTCTTT.